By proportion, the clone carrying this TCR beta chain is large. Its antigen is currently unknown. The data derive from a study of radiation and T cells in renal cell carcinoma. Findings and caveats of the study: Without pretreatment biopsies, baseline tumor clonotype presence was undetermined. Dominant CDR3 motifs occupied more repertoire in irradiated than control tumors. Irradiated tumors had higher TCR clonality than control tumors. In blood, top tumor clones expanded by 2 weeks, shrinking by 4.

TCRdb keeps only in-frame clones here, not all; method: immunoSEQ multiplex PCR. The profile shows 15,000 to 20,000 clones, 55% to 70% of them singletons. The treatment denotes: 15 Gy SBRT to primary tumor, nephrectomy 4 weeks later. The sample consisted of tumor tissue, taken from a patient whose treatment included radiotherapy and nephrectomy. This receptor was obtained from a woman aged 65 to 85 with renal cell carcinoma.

The CDR3 protein is CASSLASGEQFF. CDR3 DNA: TGTGCCAGCAGCTTGGCTAGTGGGGAGCAGTTCTTC. This rearrangement joins TRBV5-6 to TRBJ2-1; D is uncertain. The CDR3 is 12 amino acids. Germline lookup yields CDR1 SGHDT and CDR2 YYEEEE. V lost 0 bases and J lost 10, with 8 bases in between.